This T cell receptor (beta chain) was sequenced in a study of blood T cell repertoires in COVID-19. About the research overall: COVID-19 samples collected from the United States, Italy and Spain covered acute and convalescent phases. In each case, the material was cDNA or gDNA derived from T cells, B-cell-depleted T cells, or PBMCs.

Authors' data handling: Scientists estimated how many nucleated cells there were by amplifying reference gene primers. Some clones are missing from TCRdb's copy, which holds only in-frame ones; the method was immunoSEQ multiplex PCR. The D gene and trimming were derived from the DNA, and the V and J assignments and clone size from that table. The table has 75,000 to 100,000 clones, 65% to 85% seen once. This CDR3 has 14 residues. V trimming: 6 bases; J trimming: 1 base; junction bases outside the gene matches: 5. Germline values: CDR1 MNHEY, CDR2 SVGAGI. This receptor was identified in a man in his sixties with acute or convalescent COVID-19. The chain recombines TRBV6-5 with TRBJ1-1; 7 bases match TRBD1. Source material: peripheral blood. The CDR3, as DNA: TGTGCCAGCAGGAGACAGGGAAGGAACACTGAAGCTTTCTTT. Translating gives CASRRQGRNTEAFF.